Listed below are T cell receptor beta chains from one sample, sequenced in a study of blood T cell repertoires in COVID-19. The protocol was immunoSEQ multiplex PCR, while the TCRdb copy is restricted to in-frame clones and leaves out a portion. The sample has some 390,000 clones, 87% seen once. Material: peripheral blood. The receptors originated from a woman aged 55 to 70 with COVID-19, enrolled during active disease. Each CDR3 is given with its conserved first and last residue. The D gene is left open where the match is weak. Where a row states a size, it is once, few, many or the class of an expanded clone; other rows omit it.

TRBJ2-3 | TRBV7-9 | . | . | TGTGCCAGCAGCTTCTCCCCGGGGGGCAGGGTGAGCACAGATACGCAGTATTTT | CASSFSPGGRVSTDTQYF
TRBJ1-1 | TRBV20-1 | . | . | TGCAGTGCTAGCTACCGCACTGAAGCTTTCTTT | CSASYRTEAFF
TRBJ1-1 | TRBV11-2 | . | . | TGTGCCAGCAGCCCTACGAGGGGTCGGGACTTGAACACTGAAGCTTTCTTT | CASSPTRGRDLNTEAFF
TRBJ2-1 | TRBV14 | TRBD1 | few | TGTGCCAGCAGCCAAATAGGGACAGGGTACAATGAGCAGTTCTTC | CASSQIGTGYNEQFF
TRBJ2-1 | TRBV11-2 | TRBD1 | . | TGTGCCAGCAGCACAGGGGGCGCAGGGTACAATGAGCAGTTCTTC | CASSTGGAGYNEQFF
TRBJ2-5 | TRBV30 | . | many | TGTGCCTGGAGTGTTGGAGGGGGGGCCGGAGAGACCCAGTACTTC | CAWSVGGGAGETQYF
TRBJ2-1 | TRBV6-5 | TRBD1 | . | TGTGCCAGCAGGCGACAGGGAGATTGGAATGAGCAGTTCTTC | CASRRQGDWNEQFF
TRBJ1-3 | TRBV25-1 | . | few | TGTGCCAGCAGAGACAGTGCCAACACCATATATTTT | CASRDSANTIYF
TRBJ2-2 | TRBV29-1 | . | . | TGCAGCGTTTTGCGGGACAGATACACCGGGGAGCTGTTTTTT | CSVLRDRYTGELFF
TRBJ2-7 | TRBV5-6 | TRBD1 | . | TGTGCCAGCTCCCGGGACAGGTTACCCTACGAGCAGTACTTC | CASSRDRLPYEQYF
TRBJ1-2 | TRBV18 | . | . | TGTGCCAGCTCAACATATACAGGGAAAACTAACTATGGCTACACCTTC | CASSTYTGKTNYGYTF
TRBJ1-2 | TRBV6-4 | . | . | TGTGCCAGCAGGAAGGACCCAGGGTACGCTGGCTACACCTTC | CASRKDPGYAGYTF
TRBJ1-2 | TRBV29-1 | TRBD1 | . | TGCAGCGTTTGGGACAGCTATGGCTACACCTTC | CSVWDSYGYTF
TRBJ2-5 | TRBV24-1 | . | . | TGTGCCACCAGTGAGGGGGGGCGGGAGACCCAGTACTTC | CATSEGGRETQYF
TRBJ1-2 | TRBV19 | . | . | TGTGCCAGTAGAAAGGAGATAACGGATGGCTACACCTTC | CASRKEITDGYTF
TRBJ2-3 | TRBV6-6 | . | . | TGTGCCAGCGTTCCGGGTGGCACAGATACGCAGTATTTT | CASVPGGTDTQYF
TRBJ2-3 | TRBV6-4 | TRBD2 | . | TGTGCCAGCAGTCTCTTAGCGGGGGTTAGCACAGATACGCAGTATTTT | CASSLLAGVSTDTQYF
TRBJ2-1 | TRBV3-1/TRBV3-2 | TRBD2 | . | TGTGCCACCTCACGCGGGGGGGCTGAGCAGTTCTTC | CATSRGGAEQFF
TRBJ1-5 | TRBV5-1 | . | . | TGCGCCAGCAGCTTGGCGGGTTATAGCAATCAGCCCCAGCATTTT | CASSLAGYSNQPQHF
TRBJ2-7 | TRBV5-1 | TRBD2 | once | TGCGCCAGCAGCATGGGACTAGCGGGGGTCGACGAGCAGTACTTC | CASSMGLAGVDEQYF
TRBJ2-1 | TRBV5-4 | TRBD1 | . | TGTGCCAGCAGTAGACAGGGGTCCTACAATGAGCAGTTCTTC | CASSRQGSYNEQFF
TRBJ1-5 | TRBV7-2 | TRBD1 | . | TGTGCCAGCAGCTTCTTGGGACAGGTCAATCAGCCCCAGCATTTT | CASSFLGQVNQPQHF
TRBJ1-1 | TRBV28 | TRBD1 | once | TGTGCCAGCGCACAGGGGTTGGCGAACACTGAAGCTTTCTTT | CASAQGLANTEAFF
TRBJ1-5 | TRBV18 | . | . | TGTGCCAGCTCACCGCACAGGGATCAGCCCCAGCATTTT | CASSPHRDQPQHF
TRBJ1-5 | TRBV28 | . | once | TGTGCCAGCAGTTTGGCGGGGGGCAATCAGCCCCAGCATTTT | CASSLAGGNQPQHF
TRBJ2-2 | TRBV7-3 | . | . | TGTGCCAGCAGCTTAACCGCGAACACCGGGGAGCTGTTTTTT | CASSLTANTGELFF